These 10 T cell receptor beta chains share one sample of origin, sequenced in a study of spatial heterogeneity in lung cancer. Each CDR3 protein is one row after TCRdb ran MiXCR on the 5' RACE reads. This table has roughly 79,000 distinct CDR3 sequences, 8% appearing once. The time point was: sample taken at primary tumor resection. The sequencing used PBMCs, collected at surgery. The receptor set was obtained from a male donor with early-stage non-small cell lung cancer.

Many counts were recorded for this clonotype. The rearrangement links TRBV6-2 or TRBV6-3 to TRBJ1-1, with 8 bases identical to TRBD1. Germline CDR1 and CDR2: MNHEY and SVGEGT. V trimming: 5 bases; J trimming: 3 bases; junction bases outside the gene matches: 2. This CDR3 spans 13 amino acids. CDR3 loop: CASSEQGDTEAFF. The CDR3 DNA reads TGTGCCAGCAGTGAACAGGGGGACACTGAAGCTTTCTTT.

This clonotype is labeled medium-sized. This chain joins TRBV2 and TRBJ1-1; tentative D call: TRBD1 (5 bases). CDR3 length: 15 residues. The V and J ends lost 7 bases and 5 bases respectively, with 20 bases between them. Germline V gene lookup returns CDR1 SNHLY and CDR2 FYNNEI. The CDR3 sequence is CASIPSGGVETEAFF. As DNA, the CDR3 is TGTGCCAGCATCCCAAGTGGGGGGGTAGAGACTGAAGCTTTCTTT.

The sample holds many counts of this clonotype. The CDR3 is CASSYGTPGETQYF. CDR3 DNA: TGCGCCAGCAGCTATGGGACTCCCGGGGAGACCCAGTACTTC. The chain has TRBV5-1 and TRBJ2-5; D is possibly TRBD2 (6 bases). Germline values: CDR1 SGHRS, CDR2 YFSETQ. The CDR3 length is 14 residues. Trimming left V 3 bases short and J 5 bases short, with 14 bases between.

A few counts support this clonotype. V is TRBV2 and J is TRBJ2-1, with 10 nucleotides matching TRBD1. J gave up 15 bases and V 6 bases, and 11 bases lay outside the gene matches. The CDR3 consists of 13 residues. CDR1 is SNHLY and CDR2 is FYNNEI in the germline V gene. The CDR3 DNA reads TGTGCCAGCAGGGACCGACAGGGGGCGAGTGGGTTCTTC. Its translation is CASRDRQGASGFF.

The rearrangement links TRBV12-3 or TRBV12-4 to TRBJ1-2, with a weak D call TRBD1 (5 bases). The ends were cut back, 8 bases at V and 0 bases at J, with 10 bases in the middle. This CDR3 contains 13 residues. CDR3 DNA: TGTGCCAGCGGAGGACAATCTAACTATGGCTACACCTTC. Amino acid sequence: CASGGQSNYGYTF.

In its sample, this clonotype was seen a few times. This chain links TRBV14 with TRBJ2-1, with 7 bases that match TRBD1. Germline CDR1 reads SGHDN; CDR2 reads FVKESK. With 3 bases clipped from V and 12 bases from J, the junction kept 17 bases outside the gene matches. CDR3 length equals 16 residues. As DNA, the CDR3 is TGTGCCAGCAGCCAGGAGCCGGACAGGCCTTCTAAGACGCAGTTCTTC. Amino acid sequence: CASSQEPDRPSKTQFF. Full variable domain (remainder filled in from reference TRBV14 and TRBJ2-1): EAGVTQFPSHSVIEKGQTVTLRCDPISGHDNLYWYRRVMGKEIKFLLHFVKESKQDESGMPNNRFLAERTGGTYSTLKVQPAELEDSGVYFCASSQEPDRPSKTQFFGPGTRLTVL.

This clonotype appeared many times. The gene calls are TRBV10-3 and TRBJ2-1, with TRBD2 as a possible D gene (6 bases). This CDR3 has 12 amino acids. Trimming removed 10 bases at V and 8 bases at J, with 15 bases between. The germline CDR1 and CDR2 sequences are ENHRY and SYGVKD. The DNA of the CDR3 is TGTGCCACCTCTATCACGGGGGATGAGCAGTTCTTC. It specifies CATSITGDEQFF.

Only a few counts were recorded for this clonotype. This sequence joins TRBV18 and TRBJ1-1; D ambiguous. The germline CDR1 and CDR2 sequences are KGHSH and LQKENI. Trimming stripped 0 bases from V and 9 bases from J, with 8 bases between. This CDR3 is 12 amino acids long. CDR3 sequence (DNA): TGTGCCAGCTCACCACCGACCGGAAAAGCTTTCTTT. Encoded protein: CASSPPTGKAFF.

There are many counts of this clonotype. The chain carries TRBV13 and TRBJ2-7; 9 positions match TRBD2. CDR1 and CDR2 from the germline V gene are PRHDT and FYEKMQ (reference sequence). J was trimmed by 2 bases and V by 1 base; bases with no gene match: 3. This CDR3 has 15 residues. The CDR3 nucleotides read TGTGCCAGCAGCTTAGAGCTAGCGGGGCCCTACGAGCAGTACTTC. Encoded protein: CASSLELAGPYEQYF.

V usage is TRBV2 and J usage is TRBJ2-7; D is possibly TRBD2 (6 bases). This CDR3 has 13 residues. V shed 7 bases and J shed 2 bases, with 12 bases lying between them. Germline-derived CDR1 and CDR2 are SNHLY and FYNNEI. The CDR3, as DNA: TGTGCCAGCACAGGCGGGATGACCTACGAGCAGTACTTC. This sequence encodes CASTGGMTYEQYF. Supplemented by reference TRBV2 and TRBJ2-7, the full variable domain reads EPEVTQTPSHQVTQMGQEVILRCVPISNHLYFYWYRQILGQKVEFLVSFYNNEISEKSEIFDDQFSVERPDGSNFTLKIRSTKLEDSAMYFCASTGGMTYEQYFGPGTRLTVT.